Each of the 21 T cell receptor beta chains below was sequenced from the same sample in a study of OX40 agonist ivuxolimab in advanced cancers. Only in-frame clones appear in the TCRdb table, and some are missing; sequencing was by immunoSEQ multiplex PCR. The sample yields roughly 43,000 clones, roughly 85% seen once. Sample: CD4+ or CD8+ T cells sorted from blood, taken in a trial of the OX40 agonist ivuxolimab. The receptors derive from an adult with an advanced solid tumor such as melanoma, head and neck, liver or kidney cancer.

The CDR3 reads CASSLGLVSNTGELFF. CDR3 DNA: TGCGCCAGCAGCTTGGGCTTAGTCTCGAACACCGGGGAGCTGTTTTTT. The chain employs TRBV5-1 and TRBJ2-2; D not resolved. The CDR3 runs to 16 residues. Germline values: CDR1 SGHRS, CDR2 YFSETQ. V dropped 0 bases and J dropped 0 bases, with 9 bases sitting between them.

The J gene is TRBJ1-1, the V gene TRBV7-8; 8 bases are a match to TRBD1. Germline CDR1 SGHVS, CDR2 FQNEAQ. V trimming: 3 bases; J trimming: 5 bases; junction bases outside the gene matches: 5. The CDR3 is 14 amino acids. The CDR3 sequence: CASSFQGAMTEAFF. The CDR3 DNA is TGTGCCAGCAGCTTCCAGGGGGCGATGACTGAAGCTTTCTTT.

This chain joins TRBV30 and TRBJ2-1; 7 nucleotides match TRBD2. The J segment lost 3 bases and the V segment lost 7 bases, leaving 9 bases of the junction unmatched. Germline CDR1 and CDR2: GTSNPN and SVGIG (reference sequence). The CDR3 covers 14 residues. The CDR3 bases are TGTGCCTCAGAGCGGGGAGGCCACTACAATGAGCAGTTCTTC. This codes for CASERGGHYNEQFF.

This rearrangement joins TRBV15 to TRBJ1-1, with D unclear. Trimming cost V 4 bases and J 5 bases, with 5 bases left between them. This CDR3 comprises 11 residues. The V gene's germline CDR1 is LNHNV and CDR2 YYDKDF (reference sequence). The CDR3 coding sequence is TGTGCCACCAGCAACTTGACTGAAGCTTTCTTT. Protein product: CATSNLTEAFF.

The chain combines TRBV29-1 with TRBJ2-3; 8 positions agree with TRBD2. The CDR3 totals 15 residues. Germline trimming cut 4 bases from V and 1 base from J; bases unmatched to any gene: 7. From germline, CDR1 is SQVTM and CDR2 ANQGSEA. CDR3: CSVVYRGGGTDTQYF. For the CDR3, the DNA is TGCAGCGTTGTTTACCGGGGGGGTGGCACAGATACGCAGTATTTT.

V is TRBV9 and J is TRBJ2-7; 9 bases align to TRBD2. J gave up 3 bases and V 0 bases, and 10 bases lay outside the gene matches. Germline loops: CDR1 SGDLS, CDR2 YYNGEE. This CDR3 has 17 residues. As DNA, the CDR3 is TGTGCCAGCAGCGTAGGATTAGGGACTAGCTTTTTCTACGAGCAGTACTTC. The encoded protein is CASSVGLGTSFFYEQYF. Filled out from reference TRBV9 and TRBJ2-7, the complete variable domain reads DSGVTQTPKHLITATGQRVTLRCSPRSGDLSVYWYQQSLDQGLQFLIQYYNGEERAKGNILERFSAQQFPDLHSELNLSSLELGDSALYFCASSVGLGTSFFYEQYFGPGTRLTVT.

DNA for the CDR3: TGTGCCAGCAGCCTGGGACTGAGCTCCTACGAGCAGTACTTC. This sequence encodes CASSLGLSSYEQYF. The chain combines TRBV21-1 with TRBJ2-7; the D segment call TRBD2 is taken from the table without a DNA check. TRBV21-1 is marked as a pseudogene. The CDR3 is 14 residues long.

V usage is TRBV6-5 and J usage is TRBJ1-2; no clear D gene. Deletions cut 2 bases from V and 4 bases from J, with 11 bases between. This CDR3 is built from 14 residues. Germline V lookup: CDR1 MNHEY, CDR2 SVGAGI. The CDR3 DNA reads TGTGCCAGCAGTTACGGCTCTAGTAGCTATGGCTACACCTTC. Its translation: CASSYGSSSYGYTF.

The chain is built from TRBV5-4 and TRBJ2-3; no definite D call. Between the trimmed V and J ends, which lost 4 bases and 0 bases, there was a span of 9 bases. The CDR3 contains 14 residues. From germline, CDR1 is SGHNT and CDR2 YYREEE (reference sequence). DNA of the CDR3: TGTGCCAGCAGCCCTCCTCTAAGCACAGATACGCAGTATTTT. Its protein is CASSPPLSTDTQYF. Drawing the rest from reference TRBV5-4 and TRBJ2-3, the complete variable domain is ETGVTQSPTHLIKTRGQQVTLRCSSQSGHNTVSWYQQALGQGPQFIFQYYREEENGRGNFPPRFSGLQFPNYSSELNVNALELDDSALYLCASSPPLSTDTQYFGPGTRLTVL.

The chain links TRBV9 to TRBJ2-1, with 9 bases aligning to TRBD2. J lost 3 bases, V lost 0 bases, and 10 bases had no gene match. Germline CDR1 and CDR2: SGDLS and YYNGEE. The CDR3 is 18 amino acids. The CDR3 bases are TGTGCCAGCAGCGTAGGTGACTACGCGGGGGGGCTCTACAATGAGCAGTTCTTC. The encoded protein is CASSVGDYAGGLYNEQFF.

The V and J genes are TRBV19 and TRBJ2-1; D uncertain. Trimming took off 5 bases at V and 4 bases at J, with 12 bases between the two ends. Germline CDR1 LNHDA, CDR2 SQIVND (reference sequence). CDR3 length equals 14 residues. This CDR3 reads CASSADTAYNEQFF. The CDR3, as DNA: TGTGCCAGTAGTGCCGACACGGCGTACAATGAGCAGTTCTTC.

This chain joins TRBV7-6 and TRBJ2-3; D call uncertain. V lost 5 bases to trimming and J lost 6 bases, with 15 bases between them. CDR1 is SGHVS, CDR2 FNYEAQ, per germline. CDR3 size: 14 residues. The CDR3 loop is CASSPPGKADTQYF. In nucleotides, the CDR3 is TGTGCCAGCAGCCCCCCGGGCAAAGCCGATACGCAGTATTTT.

J is TRBJ1-1 and V is TRBV5-1; 9 positions match TRBD1. Germline V lookup: CDR1 SGHRS, CDR2 YFSETQ. Unmatched junction bases numbered 10, after V lost 4 bases and J lost 0 bases. The CDR3 sequence is 17 residues long. Here the CDR3 DNA reads TGCGCCAGCAGCGGGGGACAGGGTGCACAACTGAACACTGAAGCTTTCTTT. It translates to CASSGGQGAQLNTEAFF.

The chain is built from TRBV7-9 and TRBJ1-5; D remains ambiguous. V shed 4 bases and J shed 7 bases, with 11 bases lying between them. The CDR3 consists of 13 residues. Germline assignment: CDR1 SEHNR and CDR2 FQNEAQ (reference sequence). CDR3 sequence (DNA): TGTGCCAGCAGCTGGCGGCCGGACCAGCCCCAGCATTTT. As protein: CASSWRPDQPQHF.

This clone was detected once. The chain is built from TRBV6-1 and TRBJ2-5; no clear D gene. V was clipped by 4 bases and J by 2 bases, with 14 bases between them. The CDR3 runs 15 residues. The germline gives CDR1 MNHNS, CDR2 SASEGT. The CDR3 loop reads CASSAMVGPQETQYF. Written as DNA, the CDR3 is TGTGCCAGCAGTGCCATGGTCGGGCCACAAGAGACCCAGTACTTC.

The chain combines TRBV6-1 with TRBJ1-6; D not certain. Trimming stripped 4 bases from V and 7 bases from J, with 23 bases between. This CDR3 spans 18 amino acids. Germline values: CDR1 MNHNS, CDR2 SASEGT. CDR3 coding DNA: TGTGCCAGCAGTGTTACTATCTTGGGCGGCCCAAGAAATTCACCCCTCCACTTT. Protein product: CASSVTILGGPRNSPLHF.

The J gene is TRBJ1-2, the V gene TRBV18, with unresolved D. The CDR3 is made up of 17 amino acids. Germline V gene lookup returns CDR1 KGHSH and CDR2 LQKENI. The V end lost 1 base, the J end lost 0 bases, and 15 bases lay between the germline ends. CDR3 DNA sequence: TGTGCCAGCTCACCACAGACCCCGGGAGGCCCTAACTATGGCTACACCTTC. It yields the protein CASSPQTPGGPNYGYTF.

The rearrangement links TRBV29-1 to TRBJ1-1; D unclear. This CDR3 comprises 14 residues. V lost 5 bases and J lost 4, with 17 bases in between. Germline CDR1 is SQVTM and CDR2 is ANQGSEA. DNA of the CDR3: TGCAGCGTTTTGGTGAGGGAGAGCGGCACTGAAGCTTTCTTT. It yields the protein CSVLVRESGTEAFF.

The gene calls are TRBV9 and TRBJ2-7; D perhaps matches TRBD1 (5 bases). This CDR3 region has 15 residues. V gave up 0 bases and J gave up 3 bases, with 13 bases separating them. Germline values: CDR1 SGDLS, CDR2 YYNGEE. CDR3 bases: TGTGCCAGCAGCGTAGCGCCAGGGTTTGGCTACGAGCAGTACTTC. As protein: CASSVAPGFGYEQYF.

The rearrangement uses TRBV28 and TRBJ2-7, with TRBD2 identical over 10 bases. CDR3 size: 15 residues. J gave up 2 bases and V 1 base, and 2 bases lay outside the gene matches. Germline assignment: CDR1 MDHEN and CDR2 SYDVKM. The CDR3 sequence is CASSLYTSGAYEQYF. The CDR3 DNA reads as TGTGCCAGCAGTTTATATACTAGCGGGGCCTACGAGCAGTACTTC.

V and J are TRBV6-1 and TRBJ1-1; a weak D match, TRBD1 (5 bases). The CDR3 extends over 14 amino acids. V was pared by 6 bases and J by 3 bases, with 14 bases between. The V gene's germline CDR1 is MNHNS and CDR2 SASEGT. CDR3 coding DNA: TGTGCCAGCAGGCTTTACACGGGGGACACTGAAGCTTTCTTT. This gives the protein CASRLYTGDTEAFF.